Listed here are 18 T cell receptor beta chains from one sample, sequenced in a study of T cell responses to AZD1222 COVID-19 vaccine. Clones were read by immunoSEQ multiplex PCR, and TCRdb kept only the in-frame ones, dropping some. The data show approximately 220,000 clones, about 92% seen once. This specimen was peripheral blood, taken on day 0 of MenACWY control vaccination. Every receptor here comes from an adult in good health.

The chain recombines TRBV6-2 or TRBV6-3 with TRBJ1-1, with TRBD1 identical over 8 bases. The CDR3 totals 14 residues. Per germline, CDR1 MNHEY and CDR2 SVGEGT. V lost 6 bases, J lost 4 bases, and 7 bases stayed unmatched. The CDR3 is CASSLTGVATEAFF. The CDR3, as DNA: TGTGCCAGCAGCCTGACAGGGGTGGCCACTGAAGCTTTCTTT.

V is TRBV28 and J is TRBJ1-3; D remains unclear. This CDR3 spans 13 amino acids. Germline V lookup: CDR1 MDHEN, CDR2 SYDVKM. V lost 5 bases and J 0 bases, leaving 5 bases between the germline ends. CDR3 protein: CASSLSSGNTIYF. Here the CDR3 DNA reads TGTGCCAGCAGTCTTAGCTCTGGAAACACCATATATTTT. Filled out from reference TRBV28 and TRBJ1-3, the complete variable domain reads DVKVTQSSRYLVKRTGEKVFLECVQDMDHENMFWYRQDPGLGLRLIYFSYDVKMKEKGDIPEGYSVSREKKERFSLILESASTNQTSMYLCASSLSSGNTIYFGEGSWLTVV.

This chain joins TRBV6-2 or TRBV6-3 and TRBJ2-7; no definite D call. This CDR3 is 11 amino acids long. V lost 4 bases and J 1 base, leaving 2 bases between the germline ends. Germline CDR1 and CDR2: MNHEY and SVGEGT. For the CDR3, the DNA is TGTGCCAGCAGTTGGTCCTACGAGCAGTACTTC. This codes for CASSWSYEQYF.

The genes are TRBV5-6 and TRBJ1-1; 7 bases align to TRBD1. Per the germline V gene, CDR1 is SGHDT and CDR2 is YYEEEE. The CDR3 is 13 amino acids. V shed 5 bases, J shed 4 bases, and the junction held 5 bases outside the gene matches. CDR3 residues: CASRQTGSTEAFF. The CDR3 region has the DNA TGTGCCAGCAGGCAGACAGGGAGCACTGAAGCTTTCTTT. Filled out from reference TRBV5-6 and TRBJ1-1, the complete variable domain reads DAGVTQSPTHLIKTRGQQVTLRCSPKSGHDTVSWYQQALGQGPQFIFQYYEEEERQRGNFPDRFSGHQFPNYSSELNVNALLLGDSALYLCASRQTGSTEAFFGQGTRLTVV.

Only a few counts were recorded for this clone. CDR3 bases: TGCGCCAGCAGCCAAGTCCCAGGGGGTACCTCTGGAAACACCATATATTTT. As protein: CASSQVPGGTSGNTIYF. This rearrangement joins TRBV4-1 to TRBJ1-3, with TRBD1 matching 7 bases. The V and J ends lost 1 base and 0 bases, in that order; junction bases with no gene match: 6. The CDR3 is made up of 17 amino acids. Germline V gene lookup returns CDR1 MGHRA and CDR2 YSYEKL.

The gene calls are TRBV9 and TRBJ2-7; D assignment may be TRBD1 or TRBD2 (6 bases each). The germline V and J ends were trimmed by 2 bases and 3 bases, with 15 bases remaining between them. The CDR3 runs 15 residues. Germline lookup yields CDR1 SGDLS and CDR2 YYNGEE. CDR3 sequence: CASSVALGGNYEQYF. In nucleotides, the CDR3 is TGTGCCAGCAGCGTGGCCCTAGGGGGGAACTACGAGCAGTACTTC.

The gene calls are TRBV3-1 (or the pseudogene TRBV3-2) and TRBJ1-4; D is undetermined. Deletions cut 4 bases from V and 0 bases from J, with 12 bases between. The CDR3 extends over 16 amino acids. Germline CDR1 reads LGHDT; CDR2 reads YNNKEL (reference sequence). In DNA form, the CDR3 reads TGTGCCAGCAGCCCGAATGTAGGTGCAACTAATGAAAAACTGTTTTTT. It yields the protein CASSPNVGATNEKLFF.

The gene calls are TRBV7-8 and TRBJ1-5, with unresolved D. This CDR3 contains 15 residues. The V end lost 3 bases, the J end lost 0 bases, and 9 bases lay between the germline ends. Per germline, CDR1 SGHVS and CDR2 FQNEAQ. This CDR3 reads CASSFAVNSNQPQHF. Written as DNA, the CDR3 is TGTGCCAGCAGCTTCGCCGTGAATAGCAATCAGCCCCAGCATTTT.

The chain uses TRBV6-6 and TRBJ1-2; the match to TRBD1 covers 7 bases. Per germline, CDR1 MNHNY and CDR2 SVGAGI (reference sequence). The CDR3 totals 15 residues. Germline trimming cut 0 bases from V and 1 base from J; bases unmatched to any gene: 2. The CDR3 is CASSYSDRINYGYTF. In DNA form, the CDR3 reads TGTGCCAGCAGTTACTCGGACAGGATTAACTATGGCTACACCTTC.

The count of this clone is one. The CDR3 sequence: CASSQDVTGWNTIYF. The CDR3 DNA follows: TGTGCCAGCAGCCAAGATGTCACTGGATGGAACACCATATATTTT. The rearrangement links TRBV4-2 to TRBJ1-3; D unclear. The ends were cut back, 0 bases at V and 7 bases at J, with 13 bases in the middle. Germline V lookup: CDR1 LGHNA, CDR2 YNFKEQ. This CDR3 region has 15 residues.

The chain joins TRBV15 to TRBJ2-2; 8 nucleotides line up with TRBD2. This CDR3 contains 17 residues. CDR1 is LNHNV, CDR2 YYDKDF, per germline (reference sequence). The V and J ends lost 0 bases and 4 bases, in that order; junction bases with no gene match: 7. The CDR3 loop is CATSRDSGSGGTGELFF. The DNA of the CDR3 is TGTGCCACCAGCAGAGATTCGGGCAGCGGGGGCACCGGGGAGCTGTTTTTT.

The CDR3, as DNA: TGTGCCAGCAGTGAAGAATCGCGAGGAAGGGGTGGCAATCAGCCCCAGCATTTT. Its protein is CASSEESRGRGGNQPQHF. The V and J genes are TRBV6-1 and TRBJ1-5; the D gene is possibly TRBD1 (5 bases). Germline V gene lookup returns CDR1 MNHNS and CDR2 SASEGT. Deletions cut 1 base from V and 2 bases from J, with 18 bases between. The CDR3 contains 18 residues.

V usage is TRBV6-5 and J usage is TRBJ1-6, with D unresolved. The germline gives CDR1 MNHEY, CDR2 SVGAGI. The CDR3 runs 15 residues. V shed 6 bases and J shed 9 bases, with 18 bases lying between them. The CDR3 loop reads CASSPTGGLGSPLHF. Written as DNA, the CDR3 is TGTGCCAGCAGCCCCACGGGAGGGCTCGGTTCACCCCTCCACTTT.

This clone occurred once. The genes are TRBV7-8 and TRBJ1-5; D might be TRBD1 (6 bases). Germline CDR1 and CDR2: SGHVS and FQNEAQ. The CDR3 is 18 amino acids. The V end was cut by 5 bases, the J end by 0 bases, with 20 bases between. This CDR3 is CASSPGSGAPISNQPQHF. The CDR3 DNA is TGTGCCAGCAGCCCCGGGTCGGGGGCCCCAATTAGCAATCAGCCCCAGCATTTT.

The genes are TRBV4-2 and TRBJ1-3, with 7 bases that match TRBD1. The CDR3 is 18 amino acids. J was trimmed by 1 base and V by 0 bases; bases with no gene match: 9. The germline V gene has CDR1 LGHNA and CDR2 YNFKEQ. In DNA, the CDR3 is TGTGCCAGCAGCCAAGATTACCGAGGGGGCGATTCTGGAAACACCATATATTTT. This codes for CASSQDYRGGDSGNTIYF.

This clone was counted only a few times. The V call is TRBV27, the J call TRBJ1-6; D is unclear. Per germline, CDR1 MNHEY and CDR2 SMNVEV (reference sequence). The CDR3 length is 14 residues. V was clipped by 3 bases and J by 5 bases, with 8 bases between them. The chain's CDR3 is CASSFYSDNSPLHF. The CDR3 DNA is TGTGCCAGCAGTTTCTACAGTGATAATTCACCCCTCCACTTT.

This clone was counted once. Other DNA sequences within the sample encode an identical CDR3. The rearrangement links TRBV2 to TRBJ1-1, with a weak D call TRBD1 (5 bases). CDR1 and CDR2 (germline): SNHLY, FYNNEI. The CDR3 covers 13 residues. With 5 bases removed from V and 1 base from J, the gap between germline ends came to 8 bases. CDR3 bases: TGTGCCAGCAGTACAACAGGGAACACTGAAGCTTTCTTT. Translated, it gives CASSTTGNTEAFF.

J is TRBJ1-1 and V is TRBV19; perhaps TRBD1 as D (5 bases). The CDR3 covers 15 residues. CDR1 and CDR2 (germline): LNHDA, SQIVND (reference sequence). Trimming shortened V by 8 bases and J by 7 bases, and 23 bases separated the two germline ends. The CDR3 DNA is TGTGCCAGTTGCTTTGGCGTCGGGCAAACAGGTGAAGCTTTCTTT. As protein: CASCFGVGQTGEAFF.